The 31 T cell receptor beta chains reported below all come from one sample, sequenced in a study of blood T cells in healthy people across ages. Primers used in a second PCR of roughly 6 to 11 cycles were a sample-barcoded 5' primer and a J-beta primer mix. TCRdb reanalysed the 5' RACE reads using MiXCR and keeps one entry per CDR3 protein. The sample lists over 1,500,000 distinct CDR3 sequences; 35% to 50% were seen once. The sequencing input was blood. These receptors came from a human donor in good health.

The chain combines TRBV4-3 with TRBJ2-7, with TRBD2 matching over 7 bases. The CDR3 length is 18 residues. V lost 1 base, J lost 10 bases, and 22 bases stayed unmatched. The germline V gene has CDR1 LGHNA and CDR2 YSLEER. CDR3 sequence: CASSQVVGLDSRRTAQYF. The CDR3 nucleotides are TGCGCCAGCAGCCAAGTTGTAGGACTAGACAGCCGTAGAACGGCCCAGTACTTC.

The J gene is TRBJ1-5, the V gene TRBV21-1; the table assigns TRBD1, which was not confirmed against the DNA. TRBV21-1 is a pseudogene. The CDR3 consists of 20 residues. The CDR3 DNA follows: TGTGCCAGCAGCAATAGATTAGGGGACAGAAGAACCTTTAGCAATCAGCCCCAGCATTTT. It encodes CASSNRLGDRRTFSNQPQHF.

The chain combines TRBV7-9 with TRBJ2-5; the D call may be TRBD1 or TRBD2 (5 bases each). The CDR3 totals 13 residues. Germline loops: CDR1 SEHNR, CDR2 FQNEAQ (reference sequence). Trimming removed 3 bases from V and 4 bases from J, with 9 bases in between. The CDR3 here is CASSFGTPETQYF. The CDR3 bases are TGTGCCAGCAGCTTCGGGACGCCAGAGACCCAGTACTTC.

The chain joins TRBV7-8 to TRBJ1-3, with D maybe TRBD1 (5 bases). V lost 5 bases to trimming and J lost 3 bases, with 14 bases between them. CDR3 size: 15 residues. Germline V gives CDR1 SGHVS, CDR2 FQNEAQ. CDR3 nucleotide sequence: TGTGCCAGCAGCGCCAATACAGGAGATGGAAACACCATATATTTT. The encoded protein is CASSANTGDGNTIYF.

This clonotype was seen a few times. V and J are TRBV6-5 and TRBJ2-1, with TRBD2 matching 7 bases. In germline, CDR1 is MNHEY, CDR2 SVGAGI. With V trimmed by 4 bases and J by 7 bases, 13 bases remained unmatched. The CDR3 spans 16 residues. CDR3 sequence: CASSLSWAGVRNEQFF. Here the CDR3 DNA reads TGTGCCAGCAGTTTGTCATGGGCGGGGGTTAGGAATGAGCAGTTCTTC.

The V call is TRBV27, the J call TRBJ2-1; 9 bases line up with TRBD2. V was clipped by 2 bases and J by 12 bases; unmatched bases: 17. This CDR3 is 17 amino acids long. Germline V CDR1 and CDR2: MNHEY, SMNVEV (reference sequence). In nucleotides, the CDR3 is TGTGCCAGCAGTTTAGGTAGCGGGGGCGGCCCCCGGAGGGTGCAGTTCTTC. This encodes CASSLGSGGGPRRVQFF.

V gene TRBV7-8 combines with J gene TRBJ1-5; TRBD1 agrees at 9 bases. The CDR3 length is 15 residues. Per the germline V gene, CDR1 is SGHVS and CDR2 is FQNEAQ. Germline trimming cut 3 bases from V and 5 bases from J; bases unmatched to any gene: 5. CDR3 nucleotide sequence: TGTGCCAGCAGCTTGAACAGGGGGCACGATCAGCCCCAGCATTTT. It encodes CASSLNRGHDQPQHF.

This clonotype has at least ten counts. This chain joins TRBV6-5 and TRBJ2-6; maybe TRBD2 (5 bases). Germline CDR1 is MNHEY and CDR2 is SVGAGI. The V and J ends lost 5 bases and 0 bases respectively, with 11 bases between them. This CDR3 spans 16 amino acids. CDR3 nucleotides: TGTGCCAGCAGTCCGCGGGCCTTCTCTGGGGCCAACGTCCTGACTTTC. It specifies CASSPRAFSGANVLTF.

This clonotype was seen more than once but under ten times. The chain uses TRBV7-6 and TRBJ2-5; TRBD2 matches at 10 bases. Germline assignment: CDR1 SGHVS and CDR2 FNYEAQ. V lost 3 bases to trimming and J lost 3 bases; unmatched junction nucleotides: 4. The CDR3 spans 15 residues. The CDR3 DNA is TGTGCCAGCAGCTTCTTAGCGGGGGGCGAAGAGACCCAGTACTTC. It codes for CASSFLAGGEETQYF. The full variable domain, with the rest looked up from reference TRBV7-6 and TRBJ2-5, is GAGVSQSPRYKVTKRGQDVALRCDPISGHVSLYWYRQALGQGPEFLTYFNYEAQQDKSGLPNDRFSAERPEGSISTLTIQRTEQRDSAMYRCASSFLAGGEETQYFGPGTRLLVL.

The gene calls are TRBV20-1 and TRBJ2-3; TRBD1 aligns across 12 bases. CDR3 length equals 19 residues. Germline CDR1 DFQATT, CDR2 SNEGSKA (reference sequence). J was trimmed by 4 bases and V by 5 bases; bases with no gene match: 19. CDR3 sequence: CSAPPPPGTGGAPPDTQYF. DNA for the CDR3: TGCAGTGCTCCCCCGCCCCCCGGGACAGGGGGCGCCCCGCCAGATACGCAGTATTTT.

Concerning this clonotype itself: One end of the junction varies from germline; a read error may be responsible. In nucleotides, the CDR3 is TGTGCCGGCAGTTCGAGACCCGAGCGGGGATTCCATGAGACCCAGTACTTC. Protein sequence: CAGSSRPERGFHETQYF. V and J are TRBV7-8 and TRBJ2-5; 7 nucleotides agree with TRBD2. The V gene's germline CDR1 is SGHVS and CDR2 FQNEAQ. CDR3 size: 17 residues.

The CDR3 is CASSNGHRADYEQYF. The CDR3 DNA reads as TGCGCCAGCAGCAACGGACATCGGGCGGACTACGAGCAGTACTTC. This chain joins TRBV5-1 and TRBJ2-7; D is possibly TRBD1 (5 bases). In germline, CDR1 is SGHRS, CDR2 YFSETQ. Trimming took off 4 bases at V and 3 bases at J, with 17 bases between the two ends. The length of the CDR3 is 15 residues.

The V and J genes are TRBV20-1 and TRBJ1-4; TRBD1 is a possible D gene (5 bases). CDR1 DFQATT and CDR2 SNEGSKA come from the germline V gene (reference sequence). The CDR3 covers 14 residues. Trimming took off 2 bases at V and 7 bases at J, with 14 bases between the two ends. Here the CDR3 DNA reads TGCAGTGCTAGATGGGGGGTGTGGGGTGAAAAACTGTTTTTT. This translates into CSARWGVWGEKLFF.

This clonotype was recorded a few times. The V gene is TRBV29-1, the J gene TRBJ2-7; D may be TRBD1 (5 bases). The CDR3 extends over 17 amino acids. Germline V CDR1 and CDR2: SQVTM, ANQGSEA. Trimming removed 4 bases at V and 0 bases at J, with 22 bases between. CDR3 DNA: TGCAGCGTTGCCTTTCGTAGGGGTAGGTGGAGCTCCTACGAGCAGTACTTC. It yields the protein CSVAFRRGRWSSYEQYF.

The chain combines TRBV10-3 with TRBJ1-2; no clear D gene. CDR1 ENHRY and CDR2 SYGVKD come from the germline V gene. V was cut by 4 bases and J by 5 bases, with 11 bases left in between. The CDR3 is 13 residues long. DNA of the CDR3: TGTGCCATCAGTGTAACGCCAAGTTATGGCTACACCTTC. Residues: CAISVTPSYGYTF.

This chain joins TRBV5-1 and TRBJ2-1; 8 bases align to TRBD2. The V gene end was trimmed by 4 bases and the J gene end by 10 bases; junction bases not matched to a gene: 13. This CDR3 spans 15 amino acids. Per germline, CDR1 SGHRS and CDR2 YFSETQ. This CDR3 is CASSLSGTRREEQFF. Here the CDR3 DNA reads TGCGCCAGCAGCCTCTCTGGGACTAGGAGGGAAGAGCAGTTCTTC.

V usage is TRBV5-5 and J usage is TRBJ2-2; D call uncertain. V lost 1 base and J 4 bases, leaving 8 bases between the germline ends. The CDR3 runs 14 residues. Germline V gives CDR1 SGHKS, CDR2 YYEKEE (reference sequence). CDR3 DNA sequence: TGTGCCAGCAGCTTGCCCCCCCCCACCGGGGAGCTGTTTTTT. This gives the protein CASSLPPPTGELFF. Filled out from reference TRBV5-5 and TRBJ2-2, the complete variable domain reads DAGVTQSPTHLIKTRGQQVTLRCSPISGHKSVSWYQQVLGQGPQFIFQYYEKEERGRGNFPDRFSARQFPNYSSELNVNALLLGDSALYLCASSLPPPTGELFFGEGSRLTVL.

V is TRBV7-2 and J is TRBJ2-4; TRBD2 might be the D (5 bases). The J call could be wrong; TRBJ2-7 is a better fit for the DNA end. CDR1 and CDR2 from the germline V gene are SGHTA and FQGNSA. The CDR3 is made up of 14 amino acids. The CDR3 sequence is CASSLLAPSHEQYF. The CDR3 bases are TGTGCCAGCAGCTTACTAGCCCCATCCCACGAGCAGTACTTC.

The chain uses TRBV5-6 and TRBJ2-5, with D possibly called TRBD1 or TRBD2 (7 bases each). Germline CDR1 and CDR2: SGHDT and YYEEEE. The V end was cut by 3 bases, the J end by 3 bases, with 12 bases between. The CDR3 runs 14 residues. This CDR3 is CASSYQGGEETQYF. As DNA, the CDR3 is TGTGCCAGCAGCTATCAGGGGGGGGAAGAGACCCAGTACTTC.

The V and J genes are TRBV24-1 and TRBJ2-3; the D gene could be TRBD1 or TRBD2 (5 bases each). With 8 bases removed from V and 7 bases from J, the gap between germline ends came to 9 bases. CDR3 length: 11 residues. Germline assignment: CDR1 KGHDR and CDR2 SFDVKD. The CDR3 DNA is TGTGCCACCAAAGCGGACAATACGCAGTATTTT. It yields the protein CATKADNTQYF.

This clonotype was recorded a few times. The gene calls are TRBV6-6 and TRBJ2-4, with 11 bases fitting TRBD2. The CDR3 spans 17 residues. Germline CDR1 and CDR2: MNHNY and SVGAGI (reference sequence). V lost 0 bases to trimming and J lost 13 bases; unmatched junction nucleotides: 14. CDR3 sequence: CASSYSPTSGGSGKQYF. For the CDR3, the DNA is TGTGCCAGCAGTTACTCCCCCACTAGCGGGGGATCTGGGAAGCAGTACTTC.

The chain joins TRBV7-3 to TRBJ2-1; either TRBD1 or TRBD2 may supply D (7 bases each). V was cut by 5 bases and J by 8 bases, with 19 bases left in between. The CDR3 is 15 amino acids. The germline gives CDR1 SGHTA, CDR2 FQGTGA. The CDR3 sequence: CASSASRGGPDEQFF. In DNA, the CDR3 is TGTGCCAGCAGCGCTAGCAGGGGGGGTCCAGATGAGCAGTTCTTC.

This clonotype was detected only a few times. V is TRBV4-2 and J is TRBJ2-5; D may be TRBD1 (6 bases). The germline V and J ends were trimmed by 0 bases and 4 bases, with 12 bases remaining between them. Per germline, CDR1 LGHNA and CDR2 YNFKEQ. The CDR3 runs 15 residues. CDR3: CASSQERGIRETQYF. CDR3 DNA sequence: TGTGCCAGCAGCCAAGAAAGGGGGATTCGAGAGACCCAGTACTTC.

Concerning this clonotype: A clone one base away is much larger, so this may be a read error. The rearrangement joins TRBV24-1 to TRBJ2-1, with a weak D call TRBD1 (5 bases). V was shortened by 5 bases and J by 10 bases, with 17 bases between the two germline ends. The CDR3 is made up of 14 amino acids. Germline V gene sequence: CDR1 KGHDR, CDR2 SFDVKD. The CDR3 region is CATSGGSAIGEQFF. CDR3 nucleotides: TGTGCCACCAGTGGGGGCTCTGCTATAGGGGAGCAGTTCTTC.

The rearrangement uses TRBV12-3 or TRBV12-4 and TRBJ2-2; D possibly uses TRBD1 or TRBD2 (5 bases each). The V and J ends lost 4 bases and 5 bases respectively, with 11 bases between them. The CDR3 is 14 residues long. CDR3 sequence: CASSSGTPTGELFF. CDR3 nucleotide sequence: TGTGCCAGCAGTTCAGGGACGCCTACCGGGGAGCTGTTTTTT.

This clonotype has ten or more counts. The V and J genes are TRBV12-3 or TRBV12-4 and TRBJ1-2; D remains ambiguous. The CDR3 length is 15 residues. V was clipped by 7 bases and J by 1 base, with 16 bases between them. CDR3 sequence (DNA): TGTGCCAGCACGGCGCGGACGGCAAATAACTATGGCTACACCTTC. Protein sequence: CASTARTANNYGYTF.

This clonotype occurred a few times. The chain uses TRBV15 and TRBJ2-5, with D maybe TRBD1 (6 bases). This CDR3 has 13 residues. V lost 2 bases to trimming and J lost 5 bases, with 9 bases between them. Germline V gives CDR1 LNHNV, CDR2 YYDKDF (reference sequence). CDR3 coding DNA: TGTGCCACCAGCAGATCAGGGGACGAGACCCAGTACTTC. Translation gives CATSRSGDETQYF.

The gene calls are TRBV5-1 and TRBJ2-1, with a possible D match to TRBD1 (5 bases). The CDR3 is 17 residues long. CDR1 and CDR2 (germline): SGHRS, YFSETQ. Trimming took off 0 bases at V and 3 bases at J, with 16 bases between the two ends. The CDR3 nucleotides read TGCGCCAGCAGCTTGGAGGTTATGCAGGGCGGCTACAATGAGCAGTTCTTC. This sequence encodes CASSLEVMQGGYNEQFF.

Remarks on this clonotype: This clone may be a read error of a much larger clone one base away. The chain couples TRBV29-1 to TRBJ1-2; no definite D call. V was pared by 0 bases and J by 8 bases, with 4 bases between. CDR1 is SQVTM and CDR2 is ANQGSEA in the germline V gene. This CDR3 has 10 residues. CDR3 DNA: TGCAGCGTTGAAGATGGAGGCTACACCTTC. Amino acid sequence: CSVEDGGYTF.

The gene calls are TRBV7-2 and TRBJ2-5; tentatively, D is TRBD2 (6 bases). The end of the DNA is better explained by TRBJ2-7, so the J call may be wrong. The CDR3 is made up of 14 amino acids. Germline CDR1 and CDR2: SGHTA and FQGNSA. The CDR3 bases are TGTGCCAGCAGCTGCGGGGACCGGGCGGGCGAGCAGTACTTC. This sequence encodes CASSCGDRAGEQYF.

This chain links TRBV18 with TRBJ2-3; a weak D match, TRBD1 (6 bases). CDR1 is KGHSH, CDR2 LQKENI, per germline. Deletions cut 2 bases from V and 2 bases from J, with 8 bases between. The CDR3 is made up of 14 amino acids. The CDR3 region is CASSPAGDTDTQYF. Here the CDR3 DNA reads TGTGCCAGCTCACCAGCAGGGGACACAGATACGCAGTATTTT.